A single sample is the source of the 21 T cell receptor beta chains below, sequenced in a study of metastatic and nonmetastatic thyroid tumors (dated by TCRdb to the early 2020s). None of the patients had been given any treatment before thyroid surgery. The library was obtained by PCR. Sequencer: Illumina HiSeq 4000. TCRdb itself trimmed the public reads at Q25 with fastp, ran MiXCR and retained productive beta chains. In this sample the table shows about 40,000 clones, 10% to 12% of which occur a single time. Approximately 24% of the sample belongs to the ten largest clones. The sample consisted of blood. These receptors came from a female donor with papillary thyroid cancer or a benign thyroid nodule (not recorded which). Some clones in this sample may be carry-over from other donors' samples.

This clone was recorded many times. This sequence joins TRBV7-2 and TRBJ2-7; 11 bases agree with TRBD2. V lost 5 bases and J lost 2; bases outside the gene matches: 5. Per the germline V gene, CDR1 is SGHTA and CDR2 is FQGNSA. This CDR3 spans 15 amino acids. CDR3 amino acids: CASSPDSGRAYEQYF. CDR3 sequence (DNA): TGTGCCAGCAGCCCCGATAGCGGGAGGGCCTACGAGCAGTACTTC.

This clone was seen at least ten times. V is TRBV28 and J is TRBJ2-7; no clear D gene. The CDR3 is 13 residues long. The germline V gene has CDR1 MDHEN and CDR2 SYDVKM. V gave up 2 bases and J gave up 2 bases, with 7 bases separating them. The CDR3 region has the DNA TGTGCCAGCAGTTTAGGGCTAGCCTACGAGCAGTACTTC. Translating gives CASSLGLAYEQYF.

This clone was recorded many times. This sequence joins TRBV18 and TRBJ2-1; D is unclear. V lost 8 bases and J lost 8, with 19 bases in between. This CDR3 contains 14 residues. Looked up from germline, CDR1 is KGHSH and CDR2 is LQKENI. CDR3 sequence reads: CASTVWPGRHEQFF. As DNA, the CDR3 is TGTGCCAGCACAGTATGGCCGGGTCGCCATGAGCAGTTCTTC.

This clone was recorded at least ten times. V usage is TRBV5-4 and J usage is TRBJ1-6, with unresolved D. V was trimmed by 0 bases and J by 7 bases, leaving 11 bases between them. This CDR3 is built from 15 residues. The germline V gene encodes CDR1 SGHNT and CDR2 YYREEE (reference sequence). The CDR3 protein is CASSLEGRQNSPLHF. In nucleotides, the CDR3 is TGTGCCAGCAGCTTGGAGGGCAGGCAAAATTCACCCCTCCACTTT.

This clone was counted many times. This chain links TRBV12-3 or TRBV12-4 with TRBJ1-5; 8 bases fit TRBD1. With 1 base clipped from V and 4 bases from J, the junction kept 9 bases outside the gene matches. The CDR3 runs to 17 residues. CDR3 sequence reads: CASSLVRQGAINQPQHF. CDR3 bases: TGTGCCAGCAGTTTAGTAAGGCAGGGGGCTATTAATCAGCCCCAGCATTTT.

There are many counts of this clone. This chain uses TRBV25-1 with TRBJ1-5; D is perhaps TRBD1 (6 bases). Germline CDR1 is MGHDK and CDR2 is SYGVNS. The CDR3 totals 14 residues. V dropped 5 bases and J dropped 3 bases, with 11 bases sitting between them. CDR3 protein: CASSQTGNNQPQHF. The CDR3 region has the DNA TGTGCCAGCAGTCAGACAGGAAACAATCAGCCCCAGCATTTT.

This clone has a count of ten or more. This chain joins TRBV10-2 and TRBJ2-7; the D call may be TRBD1 or TRBD2 (6 bases each). CDR1 and CDR2 from the germline V gene are WSHSY and SAAADI. V was pared by 6 bases and J by 3 bases, with 15 bases between. The CDR3 is 14 residues long. The CDR3 sequence is CASRAGQLRYEQYF. CDR3 nucleotide sequence: TGCGCCAGCAGGGCGGGACAACTCCGCTACGAGCAGTACTTC.

This clone was seen repeatedly, ten times or more. The chain employs TRBV7-9 and TRBJ2-5; D remains unclear. The CDR3 loop spans 14 amino acids. Trimming cost V 2 bases and J 2 bases, with 9 bases left between them. CDR1 is SEHNR, CDR2 FQNEAQ, per germline (reference sequence). The CDR3 bases are TGTGCCAGCAGCTTATGGCCTATTCAAGAGACCCAGTACTTC. It is translated as CASSLWPIQETQYF.

Ten or more counts support this clone. J is TRBJ2-1 and V is TRBV6-1; D is perhaps TRBD1 (6 bases). Trimming removed 2 bases from V and 0 bases from J, with 14 bases in between. The CDR3 has 17 amino acids. The germline gives CDR1 MNHNS, CDR2 SASEGT. The chain's CDR3 is CASSESGTLSSYNEQFF. In DNA, the CDR3 is TGTGCCAGCAGTGAATCCGGGACATTGAGCTCCTACAATGAGCAGTTCTTC.

This clone was seen ten or more times. The J gene is TRBJ1-2, the V gene TRBV3-1; TRBD1 matches 10 bases. CDR3 length: 14 amino acids. CDR1 is LGHDT, CDR2 YNNKEL, per germline (reference sequence). The J segment lost 4 bases and the V segment lost 6 bases, leaving 5 bases of the junction unmatched. This chain's CDR3 is CASRPTGGGYGYTF. Here the CDR3 DNA reads TGTGCCAGCAGACCGACAGGGGGCGGCTATGGCTACACCTTC. Supplemented by reference TRBV3-1 and TRBJ1-2, the full variable domain reads DTAVSQTPKYLVTQMGNDKSIKCEQNLGHDTMYWYKQDSKKFLKIMFSYNNKELIINETVPNRFSPKSPDKAHLNLHINSLELGDSAVYFCASRPTGGGYGYTFGSGTRLTVV.

The chain joins TRBV11-2 to TRBJ2-7; D remains ambiguous. The ends were cut back, 5 bases at V and 0 bases at J, with 11 bases in the middle. CDR1 and CDR2 (germline): SGHAT, FQNNGV. The CDR3 extends over 14 amino acids. CDR3 nucleotide sequence: TGTGCCAGCAGCCCCCTTCCCAGCTCCTACGAGCAGTACTTC. This sequence encodes CASSPLPSSYEQYF.

This clone appeared a few times. This sequence may be a read error, since a much larger clone differs from it by one base. The genes are TRBV9 and TRBJ2-2; D tentatively fits TRBD1 or TRBD2 (5 bases each). Looked up from germline, CDR1 is SGDLS and CDR2 is YYNGEE. Deletions cut 3 bases from V and 6 bases from J, with 18 bases between. The CDR3 covers 16 residues. CDR3 sequence (DNA): TGTGCCAGCAGCGATACCGGGGCAGGGTTACCCGGGGAGCTGTTTTTT. Protein: CASSDTGAGLPGELFF. The full variable domain, its missing parts supplied by reference TRBV9 and TRBJ2-2, is DSGVTQTPKHLITATGQRVTLRCSPRSGDLSVYWYQQSLDQGLQFLIQYYNGEERAKGNILERFSAQQFPDLHSELNLSSLELGDSALYFCASSDTGAGLPGELFFGEGSRLTVL.

Turning to this clone: At one end the junction does not follow the germline gene, possibly because of a read error. The chain couples TRBV6-1 to TRBJ2-1; 8 bases agree with TRBD2. Germline-derived CDR1 and CDR2 are MNHNS and SASEGT. This CDR3 has 16 residues. The CDR3 nucleotides are TGTGCCAGAAGTGAGCCGGGACTAGGGTTTAAGGATGAGCAGTTCTTC. This codes for CARSEPGLGFKDEQFF.

This clone is judged medium-sized (0.01 to 0.1%). V gene TRBV20-1 combines with J gene TRBJ2-1, with TRBD2 matching 7 bases. Germline CDR1 and CDR2: DFQATT and SNEGSKA (reference sequence). This CDR3 spans 17 amino acids. The V and J ends lost 1 base and 10 bases, in that order; junction bases with no gene match: 19. The CDR3 DNA reads TGCAGTGCTAGAGGCGGAGGCGGGAGCGCCAGGTTTGAGGAGCAGTTCTTC. As protein: CSARGGGGSARFEEQFF.

This clone was counted many times. This sequence joins TRBV19 and TRBJ2-1, with 13 nucleotides matching TRBD2. V was pared by 2 bases and J by 9 bases, with 10 bases of the junction left unmatched. CDR3 length equals 17 residues. Germline V gene lookup returns CDR1 LNHDA and CDR2 SQIVND (reference sequence). The CDR3 loop reads CASSIRTSGRSLGEQFF. The CDR3 region has the DNA TGTGCCAGTAGTATACGGACTAGCGGGAGAAGCTTAGGTGAGCAGTTCTTC.

In its sample, this clone was seen many times. CDR3 nucleotides: TGTGCCAGCAGTTACTCGTTTATCAATGATGGCTACACCTTC. It yields the protein CASSYSFINDGYTF. The chain carries TRBV6-2 or TRBV6-3 and TRBJ1-2; D unresolved. The CDR3 extends over 14 amino acids. Trimming cost V 0 bases and J 6 bases, with 11 bases left between them. Germline V gene sequence: CDR1 MNHEY, CDR2 SVGEGT.

This clone was counted at least ten times. The rearrangement links TRBV19 to TRBJ2-1; 9 nucleotides match TRBD2. J was trimmed by 0 bases and V by 2 bases; bases with no gene match: 8. CDR1 and CDR2 from the germline V gene are LNHDA and SQIVND (reference sequence). CDR3 size: 18 residues. This chain's CDR3 is CASSIRASGKSSYNEQFF. The CDR3 nucleotides read TGTGCCAGTAGTATAAGGGCTAGCGGGAAAAGCTCCTACAATGAGCAGTTCTTC.

This clone was found a few times. CDR3 nucleotides: TGTGCAGAGGGCGGCCCCCCGAGCACAGATACGCAGTATTTT. It yields the protein CAEGGPPSTDTQYF. The chain carries TRBV7-9 and TRBJ2-3, with D maybe TRBD2 (5 bases). CDR1 and CDR2 from the germline V gene are SEHNR and FQNEAQ (reference sequence). The CDR3 runs 14 residues.

This clone occurred many times. V and J are TRBV28 and TRBJ2-2, with a possible D match to TRBD2 (5 bases). The V gene's germline CDR1 is MDHEN and CDR2 SYDVKM. V was clipped by 6 bases and J by 5 bases, with 10 bases between them. This CDR3 has 13 residues. The CDR3 DNA reads as TGTGCCAGCAGCTCTAGCTTAACCGGGGAGCTGTTTTTT. Its protein product is CASSSSLTGELFF.

This clone was recorded many times. The CDR3 nucleotides read TGTGCCAGCAGCCCTTACGACTTAAAAGACGAGCAGTACTTC. This codes for CASSPYDLKDEQYF. J is TRBJ2-7 and V is TRBV11-2; D is uncertain. V lost 5 bases and J lost 5, with 16 bases in between. Germline V CDR1 and CDR2: SGHAT, FQNNGV. The CDR3 totals 14 residues.

This sequence joins TRBV15 and TRBJ1-6; 7 bases line up with TRBD1. The junction had 22 bases not matched to a gene; V was cut back by 2 bases and J by 6 bases. The CDR3 is made up of 21 amino acids. Germline loops: CDR1 LNHNV, CDR2 YYDKDF (reference sequence). As DNA, the CDR3 is TGTGCCACCAGCAGATATAGAGGGGCGTGGACAGGTGGCCTCTCTAATTCACCCCTCCACTTT. Its translation: CATSRYRGAWTGGLSNSPLHF.